The rows below give T cell receptor beta chains drawn from one sample of a study of blood T cell repertoires in COVID-19. Using immunoSEQ multiplex PCR, the repertoire was profiled, and TCRdb retains in-frame clones only, with some absent. The sample yields about 190,000 clones, approximately 85% seen once. Source material: PBMCs or T cells enriched from blood (not recorded which). The receptors were sampled from a woman in her twenties or thirties who had recovered from COVID-19. The conserved cysteine and the conserved F or W are not part of the CDR3 here. The order of the fields is clone size, J gene, V gene, CDR3 protein. The size of a clone is reported for some rows only, either as once, few or many, or as a class for expanded clones.

abundance: NA
j_gene: TRBJ1-5
v_gene: TRBV7-9
CDR3aa: ASSETGMVSNQPQH

abundance: NA
j_gene: TRBJ2-1
v_gene: TRBV6-2/TRBV6-3
CDR3aa: ASSSLAGRNEQF

abundance: NA
j_gene: TRBJ1-2
v_gene: TRBV7-2
CDR3aa: ASRVWSGNYGYT

abundance: NA
j_gene: TRBJ2-7
v_gene: TRBV29-1
CDR3aa: SRGSPGYEQY

abundance: NA
j_gene: TRBJ2-2
v_gene: TRBV6-4
CDR3aa: ASSDSLAPGELF

abundance: NA
j_gene: TRBJ2-7
v_gene: TRBV21-1
CDR3aa: ASSKSGGGEQY

abundance: NA
j_gene: TRBJ2-1
v_gene: TRBV4-1
CDR3aa: ASSPASAAATYNEQF

abundance: NA
j_gene: TRBJ2-5
v_gene: TRBV18
CDR3aa: ASSLDRLQETQY

abundance: NA
j_gene: TRBJ2-6
v_gene: TRBV5-5
CDR3aa: ASSSPFSGANVLT

abundance: once
j_gene: TRBJ2-1
v_gene: TRBV5-1
CDR3aa: ASSRIAGETYNEQF

abundance: NA
j_gene: TRBJ1-5
v_gene: TRBV28
CDR3aa: ASRGTGYHQPQH

abundance: NA
j_gene: TRBJ2-7
v_gene: TRBV19
CDR3aa: ASSWTGYEQY

abundance: NA
j_gene: TRBJ2-3
v_gene: TRBV14
CDR3aa: ASSQAGGPRTDTQY

abundance: NA
j_gene: TRBJ2-5
v_gene: TRBV2
CDR3aa: ASSPTSGRQETQY

abundance: NA
j_gene: TRBJ1-3
v_gene: TRBV5-4
CDR3aa: ASSSDSSGNTIY

abundance: NA
j_gene: TRBJ2-5
v_gene: TRBV24-1
CDR3aa: ATSDHRVLGYGQETQY

abundance: NA
j_gene: TRBJ1-1
v_gene: TRBV5-1
CDR3aa: ASSLDTGGNEAF

abundance: NA
j_gene: TRBJ1-5
v_gene: TRBV27
CDR3aa: ASSLWGGDVDQPQH

abundance: once
j_gene: TRBJ2-3
v_gene: TRBV5-1
CDR3aa: ASSYRTSGTGDTQY

abundance: NA
j_gene: TRBJ1-6
v_gene: TRBV5-1
CDR3aa: ASSLAGQAYNSPLH

abundance: NA
j_gene: TRBJ2-1
v_gene: TRBV29-1
CDR3aa: SQQGAGTSSYNEQF

abundance: NA
j_gene: TRBJ1-2
v_gene: TRBV29-1
CDR3aa: SVEDRGRAGYT

abundance: NA
j_gene: TRBJ2-1
v_gene: TRBV3-1/TRBV3-2
CDR3aa: ASSQDGYYNEQF

abundance: NA
j_gene: TRBJ2-7
v_gene: TRBV5-4
CDR3aa: ASSTGTDRDEQY

abundance: NA
j_gene: TRBJ2-7
v_gene: TRBV4-1
CDR3aa: ASSQVGTTNDEQY

abundance: NA
j_gene: TRBJ1-6
v_gene: TRBV27
CDR3aa: ASSIGFNNSPLH

abundance: NA
j_gene: TRBJ1-6
v_gene: TRBV2
CDR3aa: ASSEPGLSSYNSPLH

abundance: NA
j_gene: TRBJ2-7
v_gene: TRBV19
CDR3aa: ASSIERGEYEQY

abundance: NA
j_gene: TRBJ2-1
v_gene: TRBV10-3
CDR3aa: AISERELAGGREQF

abundance: NA
j_gene: TRBJ1-5
v_gene: TRBV2
CDR3aa: ASSDLPPGQGEIWNQPQH

abundance: NA
j_gene: TRBJ2-5
v_gene: TRBV11-2
CDR3aa: ASSPRTSGTQETQY

abundance: NA
j_gene: TRBJ2-7
v_gene: TRBV4-1
CDR3aa: ASSPLATGTYEQY

abundance: NA
j_gene: TRBJ2-7
v_gene: TRBV19
CDR3aa: ASSMAGQPYEQY

abundance: NA
j_gene: TRBJ1-6
v_gene: TRBV27
CDR3aa: ASSLSRRGNSPLH

abundance: NA
j_gene: TRBJ1-1
v_gene: TRBV19
CDR3aa: ASSVGQGNTEAF

abundance: NA
j_gene: TRBJ1-5
v_gene: TRBV19
CDR3aa: ASSIGTGGGSQH

abundance: NA
j_gene: TRBJ2-1
v_gene: TRBV27
CDR3aa: ASSFRLAGVNEQF

abundance: NA
j_gene: TRBJ2-3
v_gene: TRBV14
CDR3aa: ASSQAPGLADTTDTQY

abundance: NA
j_gene: TRBJ2-7
v_gene: TRBV11-2
CDR3aa: ASSPNQRELDWEQY

abundance: NA
j_gene: TRBJ2-7
v_gene: TRBV27
CDR3aa: ASSTPGQAYEQY

abundance: NA
j_gene: TRBJ2-5
v_gene: TRBV6-5
CDR3aa: ASSYSRNQETQY

abundance: NA
j_gene: TRBJ2-1
v_gene: TRBV12-3/TRBV12-4
CDR3aa: ASSSGTYNEQF

abundance: NA
j_gene: TRBJ2-3
v_gene: TRBV7-7
CDR3aa: ASSRTTASTDTQY

abundance: few
j_gene: TRBJ2-2
v_gene: TRBV3-1/TRBV3-2
CDR3aa: ASSLEDRTTGELF

abundance: NA
j_gene: TRBJ1-1
v_gene: TRBV6-5
CDR3aa: ASRPSELNTEAF

abundance: NA
j_gene: TRBJ1-3
v_gene: TRBV4-1
CDR3aa: ASSLGAQSSGNTIY

abundance: NA
j_gene: TRBJ1-2
v_gene: TRBV19
CDR3aa: AISRGTGDGYT

abundance: NA
j_gene: TRBJ1-5
v_gene: TRBV28
CDR3aa: ASTQARDRVGDQPQH

abundance: NA
j_gene: TRBJ1-1
v_gene: TRBV10-1
CDR3aa: ASGTGPTEAF

abundance: NA
j_gene: TRBJ2-7
v_gene: TRBV11-3
CDR3aa: ASSPPATSGPYEQY

abundance: once
j_gene: TRBJ1-5
v_gene: TRBV7-2
CDR3aa: ASSLASAQNNQPQH

abundance: NA
j_gene: TRBJ2-1
v_gene: TRBV15
CDR3aa: ATSSLAGQYNEQF

abundance: NA
j_gene: TRBJ1-5
v_gene: TRBV27
CDR3aa: ASSLGGTGNRPQH

abundance: NA
j_gene: TRBJ1-1
v_gene: TRBV6-6
CDR3aa: ASSYPSTVNTEAF

abundance: few
j_gene: TRBJ2-3
v_gene: TRBV5-1
CDR3aa: ASSPGQGTDTQY

abundance: NA
j_gene: TRBJ1-5
v_gene: TRBV7-8
CDR3aa: ASSLLEGNQPQH

abundance: NA
j_gene: TRBJ2-1
v_gene: TRBV7-3
CDR3aa: ASSLSGSPYNEQF

abundance: NA
j_gene: TRBJ2-3
v_gene: TRBV9
CDR3aa: ASTLAGGDTQY

abundance: NA
j_gene: TRBJ2-5
v_gene: TRBV5-1
CDR3aa: ASSPTGGRQETQY